This is a list of T cell receptor beta chains from one sample in a study of T cell repertoires in cytomegalovirus infection. Via MiXCR, TCRdb re-called the reads, giving one row per CDR3 protein. The data contain hundreds of thousands of distinct CDR3 sequences, approximately 25% of them seen just once; the ten biggest clones take up under 8.5%. The sample consisted of CD8+ T cells from PBMCs. The receptor set was obtained from a human donor in good health (CMV status not recorded). Some clones in this sample may be carry-over from other donors' samples. Both conserved end residues are part of each CDR3. The order of the fields is J gene, V gene, D gene, clone size, CDR3 protein, CDR3 DNA. A D gene is named only where the DNA matches it firmly. Clone size is stated in some rows and not others, as once, few, many or a class when expanded.

>TRBJ1-2|TRBV28|TRBD1|-
CASSFPTEDRDYGYTF
TGTGCCAGCAGTTTCCCTACTGAGGACAGGGACTATGGCTACACCTTC
>TRBJ2-2|TRBV4-1|-|-
CASNEDGELFF
TGCGCCAGCAACGAAGATGGGGAGCTGTTTTTT
>TRBJ1-2|TRBV7-6|-|-
CASSPEKNYGYTF
TGTGCCAGCAGCCCAGAGAAAAACTATGGCTACACCTTC
>TRBJ2-1|TRBV27|-|-
CASSQDDEQFF
TGTGCCAGCAGTCAAGACGATGAGCAGTTCTTC
>TRBJ1-1|TRBV5-6|-|-
CASSLGLGNTEAFF
TGTGCCAGCAGCTTGGGGCTTGGGAACACTGAAGCTTTCTTT
>TRBJ2-7|TRBV6-6|-|-
CASSYSGGPEQYF
TGTGCCAGCAGTTACTCAGGGGGTCCCGAGCAGTACTTC
>TRBJ1-1|TRBV20-1|TRBD1|-
CSAPMDRANTEAFF
TGCAGTGCCCCAATGGACAGGGCGAACACTGAAGCTTTCTTT
>TRBJ2-2|TRBV2|TRBD2|few
CASSPRTSGGPANTGELFF
TGTGCCAGCAGTCCTCGGACTAGCGGGGGGCCTGCGAACACCGGGGAGCTGTTTTTT
>TRBJ1-3|TRBV7-6|-|few
CASSSTGPGNTIYF
TGTGCCAGCAGCTCGACAGGACCTGGAAACACCATATATTTT
>TRBJ2-3|TRBV20-1|TRBD2|many
CSARLAATDTQYF
TGCAGCGCCCGACTAGCGGCCACAGATACGCAGTATTTT
>TRBJ1-5|TRBV6-6|-|many
CASSYLTDQPQHF
TGTGCCAGCAGTTACTTGACAGATCAGCCCCAGCATTTT
>TRBJ2-3|TRBV3-1|-|-
CASSQIGAGDDTQYF
TGTGCCAGCAGCCAAATAGGGGCAGGGGACGATACGCAGTATTTT
>TRBJ2-1|TRBV4-3|-|few
CASSLRPFSGNEQFF
TGCGCCAGCAGCTTACGACCTTTCTCGGGCAATGAGCAGTTCTTC
>TRBJ2-5|TRBV5-6|-|-
CASSLETGAGTQYF
TGTGCCAGCAGCTTGGAAACGGGGGCGGGGACCCAGTACTTC
>TRBJ2-1|TRBV6-5|-|many
CASSYSSSAFHNEQFF
TGTGCCAGCAGTTACTCGAGTTCAGCGTTCCACAATGAGCAGTTCTTC
>TRBJ2-7|TRBV6-1|-|-
CASSEAVKLYEQYF
TGTGCCAGCAGTGAAGCGGTCAAACTATACGAGCAGTACTTC
>TRBJ1-5|TRBV2|-|-
CASRSADYNNQPQHF
TGTGCCAGCAGGTCGGCGGACTATAACAATCAGCCCCAGCATTTT
>TRBJ2-1|TRBV19|TRBD1|few
CASSIKGNRDRGILLKQFF
TGTGCCAGTAGTATAAAGGGGAATCGGGACAGGGGGATTTTATTGAAGCAGTTCTTC
>TRBJ1-5|TRBV10-3|-|-
CAISTEVGNQPQHF
TGTGCCATCAGTACGGAGGTGGGGAATCAGCCCCAGCATTTT
>TRBJ1-1|TRBV2|-|few
CASSEGWNTEAFF
TGTGCCAGCAGTGAGGGTTGGAACACTGAAGCTTTCTTT
>TRBJ2-5|TRBV2|-|few
CASSGGASQGFETQYF
TGTGCCAGCAGTGGCGGAGCAAGTCAGGGGTTCGAGACCCAGTACTTC
>TRBJ1-2|TRBV15|-|-
CATSPQLGVAGYTF
TGTGCCACCAGCCCACAGCTGGGGGTCGCCGGCTACACCTTC
>TRBJ2-1|TRBV28|TRBD2|few
CASSGTSGADEQFF
TGTGCCAGCAGTGGGACTAGCGGGGCGGATGAGCAGTTCTTC
>TRBJ1-1|TRBV28|-|many
CASRYVGHTEAFF
TGTGCCAGCAGATATGTAGGGCACACTGAAGCTTTCTTT
>TRBJ1-5|TRBV28|TRBD1|many
CASSDRGPQPQHF
TGTGCCAGCAGTGACAGGGGGCCTCAGCCCCAGCATTTT
>TRBJ2-4|TRBV28|-|-
CASSSPPSYKNIQYF
TGTGCCAGCAGTTCACCCCCTAGCTACAAAAACATTCAGTACTTC
>TRBJ2-1|TRBV6-2/TRBV6-3|-|many
CASSPGLSSYNEQFF
TGTGCCAGCAGCCCAGGGTTGAGCTCCTACAATGAGCAGTTCTTC
>TRBJ1-1|TRBV4-1|-|-
CASSQDTGGPLGAFF
TGCGCCAGCAGCCAAGATACTGGGGGGCCATTAGGAGCTTTCTTT
>TRBJ2-7|TRBV20-1|-|-
CSARDLDSHSYEQYF
TGCAGTGCTAGAGATTTGGACAGCCACTCCTACGAGCAGTACTTC
>TRBJ1-2|TRBV7-9|TRBD1|few
CASSSNSPTGNYGYTF
TGTGCCAGCAGCTCAAACTCCCCGACAGGGAACTATGGCTACACCTTC
>TRBJ2-7|TRBV7-2|-|many
CASTSTLLSYEQYF
TGTGCCAGCACCTCGACACTTCTCTCCTACGAGCAGTACTTC
>TRBJ2-3|TRBV7-8|TRBD2|many
CASGSPGLAATSTDTQYF
TGTGCCAGCGGGTCTCCGGGACTAGCAGCGACTAGCACAGATACGCAGTATTTT
>TRBJ2-5|TRBV28|TRBD2|once
CASRDGLAGYQETQYF
TGTGCCAGCAGGGACGGACTAGCGGGGTACCAAGAGACCCAGTACTTC
>TRBJ2-3|TRBV10-3|-|-
CAIGNTDTQYF
TGTGCCATCGGGAACACAGATACGCAGTATTTT
>TRBJ1-5|TRBV28|-|few
CASTVMARSNQPQHF
TGTGCCAGTACTGTAATGGCCAGGAGCAATCAGCCCCAGCATTTT
>TRBJ2-1|TRBV6-5|-|few
CASSYSKAAIGDEQFF
TGTGCCAGCAGTTACTCGAAAGCGGCCATAGGGGATGAGCAGTTCTTC
>TRBJ2-4|TRBV29-1|TRBD1|few
CSVTGQGNIQYF
TGCAGCGTTACTGGACAGGGGAACATTCAGTACTTC
>TRBJ1-6|TRBV20-1|-|-
CSARDGKDISYNSPLHF
TGCAGTGCTAGAGATGGGAAGGATATCTCCTATAATTCACCCCTCCACTTT
>TRBJ2-5|TRBV12-5|TRBD2|-
CASGIAGTQETQYF
TGTGCTAGTGGAATAGCGGGGACCCAAGAGACCCAGTACTTC
>TRBJ1-3|TRBV6-5|-|-
CASRQDSGNTIYF
TGTGCCAGCAGACAGGACTCTGGAAACACCATATATTTT
>TRBJ1-5|TRBV7-2|-|many
CASSRDTYQPQHF
TGTGCCAGCAGCCGGGACACCTATCAGCCCCAGCATTTT
>TRBJ2-1|TRBV6-2/TRBV6-3|TRBD2|-
CASSPTGSGGPYSYNEQFF
TGTGCCAGCTCTCCCACGGGTAGCGGGGGACCATACTCCTACAATGAGCAGTTCTTC
>TRBJ2-1|TRBV7-2|-|many
CASSLAEWTSSYNEQFF
TGTGCCAGCAGCTTAGCGGAATGGACCTCGTCCTACAATGAGCAGTTCTTC
>TRBJ2-1|TRBV29-1|-|-
CSVEVWWGNHDEQFF
TGCAGCGTTGAAGTTTGGTGGGGGAACCACGATGAGCAGTTCTTC
>TRBJ1-2|TRBV7-2|TRBD1|few
CASGGTGDYGYTF
TGTGCCAGCGGCGGGACAGGGGACTATGGCTACACCTTC
>TRBJ2-7|TRBV7-9|-|many
CASSPATQNYEQYF
TGTGCCAGCAGCCCAGCGACCCAAAACTACGAGCAGTACTTC
>TRBJ2-7|TRBV20-1|-|once
CSARDRKDSSYEQYF
TGCAGTGCTAGAGATAGAAAGGACAGCTCCTACGAGCAGTACTTC
>TRBJ2-7|TRBV20-1|TRBD1|few
CSAAQGYSYEQYF
TGCAGTGCCGCACAGGGGTACTCCTACGAGCAGTACTTC
>TRBJ2-5|TRBV11-3|-|few
CASSPRDSGETQYF
TGTGCCAGCAGCCCAAGGGACTCAGGGGAGACCCAGTACTTC
>TRBJ1-2|TRBV7-2|-|many
CASSLSLSGGYTF
TGTGCCAGCAGCTTATCCCTGAGTGGGGGCTACACCTTC
>TRBJ2-1|TRBV6-5|-|-
CASSHTGFYNEQFF
TGTGCCAGCAGTCATACAGGGTTCTACAATGAGCAGTTCTTC
>TRBJ2-3|TRBV14|TRBD1|-
CASRRQGDLSTDTQYF
TGTGCCAGCAGGCGCCAGGGGGACCTTAGCACAGATACGCAGTATTTT
>TRBJ1-6|TRBV29-1|-|few
CSVASTAEYNSPLHF
TGCAGCGTTGCCTCGACGGCCGAGTATAATTCACCCCTCCACTTT
>TRBJ1-5|TRBV6-5|-|-
CASSYRVGNQPQHF
TGTGCCAGCAGTTATAGGGTGGGCAATCAGCCCCAGCATTTT
>TRBJ2-3|TRBV12-3/TRBV12-4|-|many
CASSEGVDTQYF
TGTGCCAGCAGTGAAGGGGTAGATACGCAGTATTTT
>TRBJ1-2|TRBV6-6|-|-
CASSYVAGDGYTF
TGTGCCAGCAGTTACGTGGCAGGGGATGGCTACACCTTC
>TRBJ1-1|TRBV6-1|-|-
CASSEAHFGLMNTEAFF
TGTGCCAGCAGTGAAGCCCACTTCGGCCTCATGAACACTGAAGCTTTCTTT